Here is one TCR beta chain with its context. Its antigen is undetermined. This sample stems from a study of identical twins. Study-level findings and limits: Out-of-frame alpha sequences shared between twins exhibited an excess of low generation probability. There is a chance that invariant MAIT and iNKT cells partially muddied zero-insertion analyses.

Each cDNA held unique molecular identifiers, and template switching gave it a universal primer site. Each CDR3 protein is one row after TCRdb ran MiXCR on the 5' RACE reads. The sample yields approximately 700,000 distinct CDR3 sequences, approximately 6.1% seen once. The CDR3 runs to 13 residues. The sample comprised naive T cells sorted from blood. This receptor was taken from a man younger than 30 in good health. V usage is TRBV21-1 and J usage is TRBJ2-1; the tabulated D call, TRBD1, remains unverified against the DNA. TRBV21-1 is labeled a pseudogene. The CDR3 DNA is TGTGCCAGCAGCAAACGGACAGGGTTTGAGCAGTTCTTC. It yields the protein CASSKRTGFEQFF.